This entry lists 24 T cell receptor beta chains sequenced from one sample in a study of CD8 T cells in ankylosing spondylitis. Each CDR3 protein is one row after TCRdb ran MiXCR on the 5' RACE reads. The table has roughly 200,000 distinct CDR3 sequences, over 10% seen once. The specimen sequenced was blood, either unsorted or a sorted T cell fraction (not recorded which). The receptors here all came from a male donor with ankylosing spondylitis or in good health (not recorded which).

There are many counts of this clonotype. The chain combines TRBV7-8 with TRBJ2-2; TRBD1 is a possible D gene (5 bases). This CDR3 is built from 15 residues. V lost 1 base and J lost 7, with 13 bases in between. From germline, CDR1 is SGHVS and CDR2 FQNEAQ. The CDR3 sequence is CASSLDAQGVGELFF. DNA for the CDR3: TGTGCCAGCAGCTTAGACGCCCAGGGTGTCGGGGAGCTGTTTTTT.

This rearrangement joins TRBV5-1 to TRBJ2-1; D call uncertain. CDR1 is SGHRS, CDR2 YFSETQ, per germline. The CDR3 sequence is 15 residues long. The germline V and J ends were trimmed by 2 bases and 1 base, with 10 bases remaining between them. CDR3 sequence (DNA): TGCGCCAGCAGCTTCACTGAATTATCCTACAATGAGCAGTTCTTC. Translating gives CASSFTELSYNEQFF.

This clonotype showed up just a few times. The rearrangement links TRBV12-3 or TRBV12-4 to TRBJ2-3, with a possible D match to TRBD2 (6 bases). The CDR3 extends over 17 amino acids. Deletions cut 4 bases from V and 0 bases from J, with 17 bases between. CDR3 sequence: CASSSPLDGGSTDTQYF. The CDR3, as DNA: TGTGCCAGCAGTTCACCATTGGACGGAGGGAGCACAGATACGCAGTATTTT.

This clonotype occurred many times. For the CDR3, the DNA is TGTGCCAGCAGCGGGACTGACCCGAACACCGGGGAGCTGTTTTTT. It translates to CASSGTDPNTGELFF. The chain uses TRBV3-1 and TRBJ2-2; D possibly corresponds to TRBD2 (6 bases). In germline, CDR1 is LGHDT, CDR2 YNNKEL (reference sequence). This CDR3 comprises 15 residues. V lost 5 bases to trimming and J lost 0 bases, with 10 bases between them.

The chain carries TRBV25-1 and TRBJ2-2, with TRBD2 identical over 8 bases. V lost 8 bases and J lost 3; bases outside the gene matches: 8. The CDR3 runs to 15 residues. Germline loops: CDR1 MGHDK, CDR2 SYGVNS. CDR3 sequence (DNA): TGTGCCAGCGATGGCGGGGGGCGGGACACCGGGGAGCTGTTTTTT. This translates into CASDGGGRDTGELFF.

The CDR3 sequence is CATSDIYTGELFF. The CDR3 nucleotides are TGTGCCACCAGTGATATCTACACCGGGGAGCTGTTTTTT. This chain links TRBV24-1 with TRBJ2-2; D is unclear. This CDR3 spans 13 amino acids. CDR1 and CDR2 from the germline V gene are KGHDR and SFDVKD. Between the trimmed V and J ends, which lost 3 bases and 3 bases, there was a span of 4 bases.

A few counts support this clonotype. The chain joins TRBV6-5 to TRBJ2-7; 8 positions match TRBD2. The CDR3 is 16 residues long. CDR1 is MNHEY and CDR2 is SVGAGI in the germline V gene. J was trimmed by 2 bases and V by 6 bases; bases with no gene match: 12. The CDR3 loop reads CASSFTREGGTYEQYF. The DNA of the CDR3 is TGTGCCAGCAGCTTCACTCGGGAGGGGGGGACCTACGAGCAGTACTTC.

This clonotype has a handful of counts. The V gene is TRBV14, the J gene TRBJ2-5; 9 bases agree with TRBD2. Germline CDR1 SGHDN, CDR2 FVKESK. Losses at the gene ends were 7 bases for V and 2 bases for J; bases not matched to a gene: 2. This CDR3 is 13 amino acids long. The chain's CDR3 is CASTGLAQETQYF. For the CDR3, the DNA is TGTGCCAGCACTGGACTAGCGCAAGAGACCCAGTACTTC.

This clonotype has just a few counts. This chain connects TRBV27 to TRBJ2-2; D call uncertain. Germline V gene data show CDR1 as MNHEY and CDR2 as SMNVEV (reference sequence). V was shortened by 3 bases and J by 4 bases, with 12 bases between the two germline ends. There are 15 residues in the CDR3. The CDR3 loop is CASSFGSGPTGELFF. The CDR3 bases are TGTGCCAGCAGTTTCGGTTCAGGCCCCACCGGGGAGCTGTTTTTT.

Note on this clonotype: At one end the junction does not follow the germline gene, possibly because of a read error. V and J are TRBV7-6 and TRBJ2-3; tentative D call: TRBD1 (5 bases). CDR1 and CDR2 from the germline V gene are SGHVS and FNYEAQ. This CDR3 is built from 13 residues. CDR3 loop: CACSSQVSDTQYF. The DNA for the CDR3 is TGTGCCTGCAGCTCACAGGTTTCGGATACGCAGTATTTT.

This clonotype showed up just a few times. The chain uses TRBV27 and TRBJ2-3; tentative D call: TRBD2 (6 bases). CDR1 is MNHEY and CDR2 is SMNVEV in the germline V gene (reference sequence). The CDR3 consists of 13 residues. V lost 4 bases and J 6 bases, leaving 11 bases between the germline ends. DNA for the CDR3: TGTGCCAGCAGTTGGGGAGGAGGGGATACGCAGTATTTT. It encodes CASSWGGGDTQYF.

Only a few counts were recorded for this clonotype. The V call is TRBV30, the J call TRBJ2-3; D remains unclear. V lost 1 base to trimming and J lost 0 bases, with 11 bases between them. Germline loops: CDR1 GTSNPN, CDR2 SVGIG (reference sequence). The CDR3 is 15 amino acids. The CDR3 coding sequence is TGTGCCTGGAGTGAAAGTCGACTGAGCACAGATACGCAGTATTTT. This codes for CAWSESRLSTDTQYF.

This clonotype was counted a few times. The V and J genes are TRBV10-2 and TRBJ2-2; 9 bases are a match to TRBD1. This CDR3 has 15 residues. The V and J ends lost 7 bases and 5 bases, in that order; junction bases with no gene match: 8. CDR1 and CDR2 from the germline V gene are WSHSY and SAAADI. CDR3 in amino acids: CASTTQGALTGELFF. DNA for the CDR3: TGCGCCAGCACCACACAGGGGGCTTTAACCGGGGAGCTGTTTTTT.

This chain joins TRBV19 and TRBJ2-1; D perhaps matches TRBD2 (5 bases). The V gene lost 8 bases and the J gene lost 1 base, with 12 bases spanning the gap. The CDR3 extends over 14 amino acids. CDR1 and CDR2 from the germline V gene are LNHDA and SQIVND (reference sequence). This chain's CDR3 is CASSTGISYNEQFF. The DNA for the CDR3 is TGTGCCAGTTCGACGGGGATTTCCTACAATGAGCAGTTCTTC.

The sample holds a few counts of this clonotype. The rearrangement links TRBV12-3 or TRBV12-4 to TRBJ2-7; possibly TRBD1 for D (5 bases). Trimming removed 7 bases from V and 3 bases from J, with 16 bases in between. The CDR3 is 14 amino acids. CDR3 in DNA: TGTGCCAGCACCAGGGAAAGGACATACTACGAGCAGTACTTC. Translated: CASTRERTYYEQYF.

CDR3 sequence: CASSSTGSGLYEQYF. The CDR3 region has the DNA TGTGCCAGCAGCTCGACAGGGTCGGGTCTTTACGAGCAGTACTTC. The gene calls are TRBV12-3 or TRBV12-4 and TRBJ2-7; 7 bases align to TRBD1. CDR3 length: 15 residues. The V and J ends lost 6 bases and 4 bases, in that order; junction bases with no gene match: 12.

In this sample, this clonotype turned up a few times. V and J are TRBV15 and TRBJ1-5, with D possibly being TRBD1 (6 bases). V lost 4 bases, J lost 2 bases, and 15 bases lay in between. Per the germline V gene, CDR1 is LNHNV and CDR2 is YYDKDF (reference sequence). This CDR3 is 16 amino acids long. This CDR3 is CATSIQPGGGNQPQHF. As DNA, the CDR3 is TGTGCCACCAGCATCCAGCCGGGGGGCGGCAATCAGCCCCAGCATTTT.

This clonotype was detected many times. The CDR3 region is CSVDALAIDEQFF. In DNA form, the CDR3 reads TGCAGCGTTGACGCACTAGCCATTGATGAGCAGTTCTTC. V and J are TRBV29-1 and TRBJ2-1, with D tentatively TRBD2 (6 bases). The CDR3 totals 13 residues. The germline CDR1 and CDR2 sequences are SQVTM and ANQGSEA. Trimming stripped 3 bases from V and 8 bases from J, with 14 bases between.

This clonotype was observed a few times. The rearrangement links TRBV20-1 to TRBJ1-4; 7 bases are a match to TRBD1. Per germline, CDR1 DFQATT and CDR2 SNEGSKA (reference sequence). Trimming cost V 4 bases and J 12 bases; bases outside gene matches: 17. The CDR3 spans 15 residues. The CDR3 DNA sequence: TGCAGTGCTACCCTTTATCCTCAGCCGACAGGGCAACTGTTTTTT. Amino acid sequence: CSATLYPQPTGQLFF.

This clonotype was counted a few times. The rearrangement uses TRBV5-5 and TRBJ2-5; D might be TRBD2 (5 bases). The germline V and J ends were trimmed by 2 bases and 5 bases, with 19 bases remaining between them. The CDR3 length is 16 residues. The germline V gene encodes CDR1 SGHKS and CDR2 YYEKEE (reference sequence). The CDR3 protein is CASSFPPAGRRETQYF. The CDR3 DNA reads TGTGCCAGCAGCTTCCCCCCCGCAGGCCGGAGGGAGACCCAGTACTTC.

The gene calls are TRBV12-5 and TRBJ2-7, with TRBD1 matching 8 bases. Germline values: CDR1 LGHNT, CDR2 FRNRAP. The CDR3 runs 17 residues. V lost 0 bases to trimming and J lost 2 bases; unmatched junction nucleotides: 9. For the CDR3, the DNA is TGTGCTAGTGGTTTGGTAACCCGGGACAGGATTGCCTACGAGCAGTACTTC. It translates to CASGLVTRDRIAYEQYF.

This clonotype was found a few times. The chain has TRBV7-9 and TRBJ1-4; possibly TRBD1 for D (6 bases). With 3 bases removed from V and 5 bases from J, the gap between germline ends came to 10 bases. The CDR3 has 14 amino acids. The germline gives CDR1 SEHNR, CDR2 FQNEAQ (reference sequence). The CDR3 DNA sequence: TGTGCCAGCAGCTTGGACACAGGGAATGAAAAACTGTTTTTT. Translating it yields CASSLDTGNEKLFF.

V is TRBV4-1 and J is TRBJ2-7, with D perhaps assigned TRBD1 or TRBD2 (5 bases each). The CDR3 runs to 16 residues. V shed 0 bases and J shed 3 bases, with 15 bases lying between them. The germline V gene encodes CDR1 MGHRA and CDR2 YSYEKL. The CDR3 reads CASSQDGRELFYEQYF. CDR3 bases: TGCGCCAGCAGCCAAGATGGCAGGGAGTTGTTCTACGAGCAGTACTTC.

This clonotype was counted only a few times. The chain has TRBV30 and TRBJ1-2; 10 bases line up with TRBD1. Trimming took 2 bases from V and 6 from J; bases not matched to a gene: 3. Germline lookup yields CDR1 GTSNPN and CDR2 SVGIG (reference sequence). This CDR3 spans 13 amino acids. CDR3 sequence (DNA): TGTGCCTGGAGTATGGGGACAGGGGATGGCTACACCTTC. This gives the protein CAWSMGTGDGYTF.